What follows describes a single T cell receptor beta chain. This sample stems from a study of cytomegalovirus exposure and HLA in healthy donors. This CDR3 spans 14 amino acids. TCRdb keeps only in-frame clones here, not all; method: immunoSEQ multiplex PCR. Of about 100,000 clones listed, approximately 96% were seen once; the top ten hold roughly 0.67%. Separation from the roughly 670-subject first cohort characterized the roughly 130-subject validation cohort, to which the donors belonged. The sequencing sample was made of PBMCs. This chain connects TRBV21-1 to TRBJ1-5. TRBV21-1 is flagged as a pseudogene. The clonotype comes from a woman aged 18-29 years in good health and CMV-seronegative. In nucleotides, the CDR3 is TGTGCCAGCAGCCTCGGGAAGTTCAATCAGCCCCAGCATTTT. It is translated as CASSLGKFNQPQHF.